The clone carrying this T cell receptor (beta chain) is categorized as medium-sized. No antigen is known for it. These data belong to a study of read filtering for tumor transcriptome and immune sequencing. At the level of the study: Under 10 patients were R-ISS I, more than 15 were R-ISS II, 6 or 7 were R-ISS III. Study-wide results and limits: Roughly 82% of IR-seq clonotypes had a single read, yet these held 3.5% to 4.5% of reads.

Molecular barcoded adaptors covering alpha/delta and beta/gamma chains were used on roughly 400 ng RNA. MiXCR, run by TCRdb on the reads, gives a single entry per CDR3 protein. The table lists about 46,000 distinct CDR3 sequences, around 19% of them singletons. V dropped 4 bases and J dropped 4; count of bases not matched to a gene: 4. The germline V gene has CDR1 ENHRY and CDR2 SYGVKD. The CDR3 loop spans 15 amino acids. The sample comprised a population of CD138-negative cells sorted from bone marrow. This TCR derives from a donor older than 35 with multiple myeloma. This chain links TRBV10-3 with TRBJ2-1, with 10 nucleotides matching TRBD1. The CDR3 nucleotides are TGTGCCATCAGTGCCTCGGGACAGGGGTACAATGAGCAGTTCTTC. Encoded protein: CAISASGQGYNEQFF.